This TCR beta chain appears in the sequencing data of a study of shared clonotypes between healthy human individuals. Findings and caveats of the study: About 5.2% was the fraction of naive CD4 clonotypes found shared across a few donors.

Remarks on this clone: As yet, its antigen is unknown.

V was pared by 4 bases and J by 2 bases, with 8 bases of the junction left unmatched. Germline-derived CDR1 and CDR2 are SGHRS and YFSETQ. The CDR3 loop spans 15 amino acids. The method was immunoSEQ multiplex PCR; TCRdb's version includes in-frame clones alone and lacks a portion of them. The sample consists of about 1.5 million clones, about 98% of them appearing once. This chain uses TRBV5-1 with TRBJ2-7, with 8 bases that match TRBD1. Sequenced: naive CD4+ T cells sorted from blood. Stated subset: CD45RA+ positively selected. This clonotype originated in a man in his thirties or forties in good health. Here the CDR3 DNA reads TGCGCCAGCAGCACGGGACAGGCACTAACCTACGAGCAGTACTTC. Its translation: CASSTGQALTYEQYF.